The present T cell receptor beta chain was sequenced within a study of blood T cell repertoires in COVID-19. The overall study: T cells, B-cell-depleted T cells, or PBMCs provided the cDNA or gDNA that served as material.

Generated by immunoSEQ multiplex PCR, the TCRdb table keeps only in-frame clones and is missing some. The profile shows about 200,000 clones, 70% to 85% of them singletons. CDR1 is SGHRS and CDR2 is YFSETQ in the germline V gene. Trimming cost V 0 bases and J 1 base; bases outside gene matches: 4. CDR3 length: 15 residues. The TCR originated in a human donor in a cohort sampled during active COVID-19. Sequencing input: peripheral blood. This chain uses TRBV5-1 with TRBJ2-7; 7 bases are a match to TRBD2. CDR3 DNA sequence: TGCGCCAGCAGCTTGGGCGGGGGATCTTCCTACGAGCAGTACTTC. It codes for CASSLGGGSSYEQYF. Together with reference TRBV5-1 and TRBJ2-7, the CDR3 gives the full variable domain: KAGVTQTPRYLIKTRGQQVTLSCSPISGHRSVSWYQQTPGQGLQFLFEYFSETQRNKGNFPGRFSGRQFSNSRSEMNVSTLELGDSALYLCASSLGGGSSYEQYFGPGTRLTVT.